This TCR beta chain was found in a study of blood T cell repertoires in COVID-19. Study background: COVID-19 samples, acute and convalescent, were from the United States, Italy and Spain. Sources were T cells, B-cell-depleted T cells, or PBMCs; the material itself was cDNA or gDNA.

This table comes from immunoSEQ multiplex PCR, and its TCRdb copy is limited to in-frame clones, with some not included. The sample has about 180,000 clones; 70% to 90% are singletons. The CDR3 totals 23 residues. Germline V CDR1 and CDR2: SGDLS, YYNGEE. V lost 4 bases and J 1 base, leaving 38 bases between the germline ends. The sequenced sample was peripheral blood. The receptor comes from a woman aged 25 to 39 with active or convalescent COVID-19. This chain links TRBV9 with TRBJ1-1; a weak D match, TRBD1 (5 bases). The CDR3 DNA is TGTGCCAGCAGCTCCCGTCCCGAACTGGGGGGGGAGGATTGGGTCGATTGGAACACTGAAGCTTTCTTT. Its translation: CASSSRPELGGEDWVDWNTEAFF.